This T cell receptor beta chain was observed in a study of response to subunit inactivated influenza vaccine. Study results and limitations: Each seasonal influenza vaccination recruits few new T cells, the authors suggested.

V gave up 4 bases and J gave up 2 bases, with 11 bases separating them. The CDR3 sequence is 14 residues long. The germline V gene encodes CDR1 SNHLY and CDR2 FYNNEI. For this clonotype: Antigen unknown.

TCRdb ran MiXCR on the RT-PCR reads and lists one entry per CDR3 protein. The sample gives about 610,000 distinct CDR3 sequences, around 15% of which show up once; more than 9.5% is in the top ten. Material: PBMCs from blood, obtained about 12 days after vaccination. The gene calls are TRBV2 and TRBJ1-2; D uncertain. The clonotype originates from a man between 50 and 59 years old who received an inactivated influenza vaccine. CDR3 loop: CASSVRVFNYGYTF. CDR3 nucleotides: TGTGCCAGCAGTGTTAGGGTATTCAACTATGGCTACACCTTC.